This TCR beta chain was recorded in a study of T cell changes during pregnancy in multiple sclerosis (dated by TCRdb to about 2019). A note on the overall study: In women with multiple sclerosis, the researchers looked at how the T cell repertoire shifted as pregnancy progressed.

To prepare the library, the immunoSEQ multiplex PCR assay was applied. Here the immuneACCESS table is served through TCRdb, limited to in-frame sequences with V and J called. Missing clones are a known gap in these copies; in checked studies unresolved V genes cover under half, and the rest lacks a known reason. This sample comprises fewer than 50,000 clones, more than 90% of them detected only once. The ten largest account for roughly 5% of the sample. Via the germline V gene (reference sequence), CDR1 is PRHDT and CDR2 FYEKMQ. Trimming at the junction amounts to 5 bases on V and 0 bases on J, and the germline ends lie 17 bases apart. The CDR3 holds 17 amino acids from the cysteine to the phenylalanine. Just CDR3 DNA is preserved here, 51 bases in frame from base 1. This clone was recorded only once. Its specific antigen is unknown. Per-base quality was not reported, and no clone a single base away is much larger than it.

The starting material was CD8+ T cells from peripheral blood mononuclear cells, obtained in the third trimester of pregnancy. The origin of this receptor is a female donor with multiple sclerosis, enrolled in a pregnancy study. This chain joins TRBV13 to TRBJ2-4; the D gene is possibly TRBD1, with 5 bases matching. DNA sequence: TGTGCCAGCAGCCCCTGGGGTGGACAAGGAGCCAAAAACATTCAGTACTTC. Translated, it gives CASSPWGGQGAKNIQYF.